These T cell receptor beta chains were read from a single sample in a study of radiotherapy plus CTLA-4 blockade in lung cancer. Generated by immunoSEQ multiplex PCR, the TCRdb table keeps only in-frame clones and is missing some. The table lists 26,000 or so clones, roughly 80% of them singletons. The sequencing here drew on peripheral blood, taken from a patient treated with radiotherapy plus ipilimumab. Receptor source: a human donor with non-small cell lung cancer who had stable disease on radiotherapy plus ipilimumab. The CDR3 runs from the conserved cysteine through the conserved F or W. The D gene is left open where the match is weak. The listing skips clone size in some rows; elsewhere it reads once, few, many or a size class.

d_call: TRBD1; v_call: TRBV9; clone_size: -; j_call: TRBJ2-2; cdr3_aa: CASKPGQVTGELFF; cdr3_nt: TGTGCCAGCAAGCCGGGACAGGTCACCGGGGAGCTGTTTTTT
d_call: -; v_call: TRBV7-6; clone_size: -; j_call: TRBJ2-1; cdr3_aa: CASSRMETLGNEQFF; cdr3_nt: TGTGCCAGCAGCCGCATGGAGACGCTGGGGAATGAGCAGTTCTTC
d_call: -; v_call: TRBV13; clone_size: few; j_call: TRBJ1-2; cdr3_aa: CASRAGPGGGYGYTF; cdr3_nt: TGTGCCAGCCGCGCGGGACCGGGGGGGGGCTATGGCTACACCTTC
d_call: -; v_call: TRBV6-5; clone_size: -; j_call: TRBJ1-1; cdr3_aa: CASRTQGNTEAFF; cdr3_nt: TGTGCCAGCAGGACACAGGGAAACACTGAAGCTTTCTTT
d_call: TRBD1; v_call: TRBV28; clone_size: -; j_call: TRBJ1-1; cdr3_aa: CASSLYTAGGVNTEAFF; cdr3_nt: TGTGCCAGCAGTTTATATACGGCAGGGGGTGTGAACACTGAAGCTTTCTTT
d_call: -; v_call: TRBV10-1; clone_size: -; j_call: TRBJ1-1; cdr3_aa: CASSEETGSSTEAFF; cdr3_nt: TGCGCCAGCAGTGAAGAAACAGGGTCTAGCACTGAAGCTTTCTTT
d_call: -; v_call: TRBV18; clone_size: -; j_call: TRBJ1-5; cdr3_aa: CASSPGIGVGPQNQPQHF; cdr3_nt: TGTGCCAGCTCACCTGGGATAGGGGTCGGCCCACAAAATCAGCCCCAGCATTTT
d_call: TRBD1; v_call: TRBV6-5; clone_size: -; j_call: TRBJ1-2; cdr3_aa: CASSSPRGEGYGYTF; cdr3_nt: TGTGCCAGCAGTTCCCCCAGGGGGGAAGGCTATGGCTACACCTTC
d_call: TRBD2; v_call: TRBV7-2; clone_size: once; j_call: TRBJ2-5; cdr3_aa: CASSLYGGAGLRETQYF; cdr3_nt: TGTGCCAGCAGCCTTTACGGGGGGGCGGGTTTAAGAGAGACCCAGTACTTC
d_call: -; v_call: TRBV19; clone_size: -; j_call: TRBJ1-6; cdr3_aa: CASSIQGGVNSPLHF; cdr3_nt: TGTGCCAGTAGTATACAGGGTGGGGTTAATTCACCCCTCCACTTT
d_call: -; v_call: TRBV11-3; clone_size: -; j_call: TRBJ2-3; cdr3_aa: CASSLGYSTDTQYF; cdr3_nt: TGTGCCAGCAGCTTAGGTTACAGCACAGATACGCAGTATTTT
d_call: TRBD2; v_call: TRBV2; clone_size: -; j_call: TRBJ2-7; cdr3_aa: CASTLSGGALDEQYF; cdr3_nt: TGTGCCAGCACCCTTAGCGGGGGGGCTCTGGACGAGCAGTACTTC
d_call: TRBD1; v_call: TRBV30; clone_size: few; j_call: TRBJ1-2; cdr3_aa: CAWNGDSYGYTF; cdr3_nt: TGTGCCTGGAACGGGGACAGCTATGGCTACACCTTC
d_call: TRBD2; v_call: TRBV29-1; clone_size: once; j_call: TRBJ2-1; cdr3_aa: CSVLELAGGRNEQFF; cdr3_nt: TGCAGCGTTCTGGAACTAGCGGGGGGGCGGAATGAGCAGTTCTTC
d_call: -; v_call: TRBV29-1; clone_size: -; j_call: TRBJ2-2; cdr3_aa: CSVSQGALAGELFF; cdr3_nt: TGCAGCGTGTCCCAGGGTGCTTTGGCCGGGGAGCTGTTTTTT
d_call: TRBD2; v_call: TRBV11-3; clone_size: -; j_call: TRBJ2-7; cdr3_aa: CASSPGRGTSYEQYF; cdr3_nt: TGTGCCAGCAGCCCTGGGAGGGGCACCTCCTACGAGCAGTACTTC
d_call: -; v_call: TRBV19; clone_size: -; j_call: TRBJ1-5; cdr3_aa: CASTEVGTHSNQPQHF; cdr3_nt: TGTGCCAGTACCGAGGTGGGGACACATAGCAATCAGCCCCAGCATTTT
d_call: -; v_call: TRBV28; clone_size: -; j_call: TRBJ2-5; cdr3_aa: CASSPEFRAQYF; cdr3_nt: TGTGCCAGCAGCCCTGAGTTCCGGGCCCAGTACTTC
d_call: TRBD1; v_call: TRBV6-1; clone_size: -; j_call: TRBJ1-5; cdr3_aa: CASSGLDRGVSGNQPQHF; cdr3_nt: TGTGCCAGCAGTGGGTTGGACAGGGGGGTTTCGGGCAATCAGCCCCAGCATTTT
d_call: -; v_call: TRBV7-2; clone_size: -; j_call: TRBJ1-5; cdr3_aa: CASSVNNNQPQHF; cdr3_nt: TGTGCCAGCAGCGTGAATAACAATCAGCCCCAGCATTTT
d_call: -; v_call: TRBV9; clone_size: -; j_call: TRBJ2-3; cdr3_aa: CASSVGGRVRTDTQYF; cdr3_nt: TGTGCCAGCAGCGTAGGGGGCAGGGTGAGGACAGATACGCAGTATTTT
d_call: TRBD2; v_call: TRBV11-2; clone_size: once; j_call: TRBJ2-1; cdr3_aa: CASSLRAGGSYNEQFF; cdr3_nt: TGTGCCAGCAGCTTAAGGGCGGGGGGCTCCTACAATGAGCAGTTCTTC
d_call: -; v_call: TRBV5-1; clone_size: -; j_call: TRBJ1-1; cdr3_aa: CASRVDAEAFF; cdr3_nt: TGCGCCAGCAGGGTGGACGCTGAAGCTTTCTTT
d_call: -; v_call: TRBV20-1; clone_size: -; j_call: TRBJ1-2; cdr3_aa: CSAPGNYGYTF; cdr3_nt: TGCAGTGCGCCCGGGAACTATGGCTACACCTTC
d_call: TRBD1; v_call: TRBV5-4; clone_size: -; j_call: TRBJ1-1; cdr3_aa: CASSKGTGGTEAFF; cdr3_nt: TGTGCCAGCAGCAAGGGGACAGGGGGAACTGAAGCTTTCTTT
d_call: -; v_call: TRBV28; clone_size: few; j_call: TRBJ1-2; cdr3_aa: CASSLNGYGYTF; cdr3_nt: TGTGCCAGCAGTTTAAACGGCTATGGCTACACCTTC
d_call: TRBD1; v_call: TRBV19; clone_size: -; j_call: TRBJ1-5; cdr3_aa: CASRADRGRSQPQHF; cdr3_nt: TGTGCCAGTAGAGCCGACAGGGGGCGCAGTCAGCCCCAGCATTTT
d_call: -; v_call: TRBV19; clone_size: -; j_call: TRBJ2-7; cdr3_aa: CASSIDSGDEQYF; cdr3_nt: TGTGCCAGTAGTATAGATTCGGGGGACGAGCAGTACTTC
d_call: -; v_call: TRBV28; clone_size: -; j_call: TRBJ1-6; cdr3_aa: CASSLDISPLHF; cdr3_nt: TGTGCCAGCAGTTTGGATATATCACCCCTCCACTTT